The 3 T cell receptor beta chains below all came from one sample that was sequenced in a study of Ad26.COV2.S vaccination and SARS-CoV-2 variants (TCRdb year 2021). Library preparation used the immunoSEQ multiplex PCR assay. The table was pulled from immuneACCESS by TCRdb, which kept in-frame rearrangements only. Such tables lose some clones; where checked, under half of the loss comes from unresolved V genes, and the rest has no known cause. Counted in this sample were approximately 450,000 clones; roughly 90% of them appeared once. Jointly, the top ten make up 12% of the sample. Interpreted using the paper, the treatment or condition label stands for: 19 received Ad26.COV2.S at low or high dose, single or two shots; 5 received placebo; per-sample allocation not given. For vaccine and placebo recipients, repertoires were sequenced using samples collected on day 63 after the first injection. The material sequenced was peripheral blood, taken in a trial of Ad26.COV2.S vaccine versus placebo. Every receptor here comes from a person aged 18 to 59 who received the Ad26.COV2.S COVID-19 vaccine or a placebo.

The chain carries TRBV30 and TRBJ2-5; 8 bases are a match to TRBD2. After removal of 3 bases from V and 2 bases from J, the junction contained 14 bases not matched to a gene. The CDR3 has 17 residues. Germline values: CDR1 GTSNPN, CDR2 SVGIG (reference sequence). CDR3 protein: CAWRQPHLAGNQETQYF. The CDR3 bases are TGTGCCTGGAGGCAGCCGCATCTAGCGGGTAATCAAGAGACCCAGTACTTC.

The J gene is TRBJ1-2, the V gene TRBV5-1, with TRBD1 as a possible D gene (6 bases). The CDR3 totals 13 residues. Trimming took 1 base from V and 6 from J, leaving 10 bases between them. CDR1 is SGHRS, CDR2 YFSETQ, per germline. The CDR3 DNA reads TGCGCCAGCAGCTTGACAGGGCGCGATGGCTACACCTTC. This codes for CASSLTGRDGYTF.

The rearrangement uses TRBV5-4 and TRBJ2-5; D might be TRBD2 (7 bases). Deletions cut 4 bases from V and 5 bases from J, with 18 bases between. This CDR3 region has 15 residues. Germline CDR1 reads SGHNT; CDR2 reads YYREEE (reference sequence). The CDR3 nucleotides read TGTGCCAGCAGCGATCCCCGGGGGGCAGTGGAGACCCAGTACTTC. This translates into CASSDPRGAVETQYF. Drawing the rest from reference TRBV5-4 and TRBJ2-5, the complete variable domain is ETGVTQSPTHLIKTRGQQVTLRCSSQSGHNTVSWYQQALGQGPQFIFQYYREEENGRGNFPPRFSGLQFPNYSSELNVNALELDDSALYLCASSDPRGAVETQYFGPGTRLLVL.